This T cell receptor (beta chain) derives from a study of cytomegalovirus exposure and HLA in healthy donors. Study findings and constraints: In a later analysis, compared with equally common non-associated chains, HLA-associated beta chains were more expanded.

Note on this clone: Its antigen is not identified.

The germline gives CDR1 WSHSY, CDR2 SAAADI. The CDR3 is made up of 14 amino acids. Trimming pared 3 bases from V and 4 bases from J, leaving 12 bases between. With 60 Vbeta and 13 Jbeta primers, the PCR was carried out. TCRdb's table, derived via immunoSEQ multiplex PCR, lists solely in-frame clones and lacks some. The repertoire holds about 78,000 clones, with 80% as singletons. The specimen sequenced was PBMCs. The clonotype comes from a woman aged 50 to 60 in good health and CMV-seropositive. This sequence joins TRBV10-2 and TRBJ1-1; D gene unclear. The CDR3 protein is CASSDSTAATEAFF. DNA for the CDR3: TGCGCCAGCAGTGATTCCACCGCGGCCACTGAAGCTTTCTTT.